The rows below give T cell receptor beta chains drawn from one sample of a study of long-term antiretroviral therapy in people with HIV. The method was immunoSEQ multiplex PCR; TCRdb's version includes in-frame clones alone and lacks a portion of them. The sample contains some 27,000 clones, under 90% of which appear only once. The sequencing used unsorted PBMCs, collected about 5 years after starting antiretroviral therapy. These receptors all come from a middle-aged man with HIV. Each CDR3 is given with its conserved first and last residue. The D gene is left open where the match is weak. Not all rows give a size; the values are once, few, many and, for expanded clones, a class.

>TRBV5-5|TRBD1|-|TRBJ1-5
TGTGCCAGCAGCCCGACAGGGTTTGCCAATCAGCCCCAGCATTTT
CASSPTGFANQPQHF
>TRBV4-1|-|-|TRBJ2-3
TGCGCCAGCAGCCAACCAAGGGACGCCGCGAGCACAGATACGCAGTATTTT
CASSQPRDAASTDTQYF
>TRBV4-1|-|-|TRBJ1-1
TGCGCCAGCAGCCAAGATTGGACACAGAGTTACACTGAAGCTTTCTTT
CASSQDWTQSYTEAFF
>TRBV29-1|-|-|TRBJ2-3
TGCAGCGTTGAGTGGGCAGTACCGTATTTT
CSVEWAVPYF
>TRBV11-1|TRBD2|-|TRBJ2-1
TGTGCCAGCAGCTTATTCCCCACGGGGGGGACCCACAATGAGCAGTTCTTC
CASSLFPTGGTHNEQFF
>TRBV5-8|TRBD2|-|TRBJ2-1
TGTGCCAGCAGCTGGACCCCGGGACTAGCGGGAGAGAGCCCCTACAATGAGCAGTTCTTC
CASSWTPGLAGESPYNEQFF
>TRBV4-1|TRBD2|-|TRBJ2-7
TGCGCCAGCAGCCCTAGACTAGCGGGAGTTGACGAGCAGTACTTC
CASSPRLAGVDEQYF
>TRBV2|-|few|TRBJ2-3
TGTGCCAGCAGTTTTGGACTAACGCAGTATTTT
CASSFGLTQYF
>TRBV5-1|-|once|TRBJ2-7
TGCGCCAGCAGCCCCCCGGCCTACGAGCAGTACTTC
CASSPPAYEQYF
>TRBV5-4|-|-|TRBJ1-4
TGTGCCAGCAGCTTGGGACCTAGGGAGGGTGAAAAACTGTTTTTT
CASSLGPREGEKLFF
>TRBV30|-|-|TRBJ1-1
TGTGCCTGGGAAACGGGGTTAGGGGCTTTCTTT
CAWETGLGAFF
>TRBV7-3|-|-|TRBJ2-7
TGTGCCAGCAGCTTCGCCGGGGGTGGCTACGAGCAGTACTTC
CASSFAGGGYEQYF
>TRBV11-2|TRBD2|-|TRBJ2-7
TGTGCCAGCAGCTTCGGGACTAGCGGGGGGGCCTGGGAGCAGTACTTC
CASSFGTSGGAWEQYF
>TRBV6-5|-|once|TRBJ1-1
TGTGCCAGCAACCAAGGGGGGGGCACTGAAGCTTTCTTT
CASNQGGGTEAFF
>TRBV6-1|TRBD1|once|TRBJ2-7
TGTGCCAGCAGGGACAGGGTGAACGAGCAGTACTTC
CASRDRVNEQYF
>TRBV30|TRBD1|-|TRBJ1-5
TGTGCCTGGAGCCCTCTCAGGGCAGGGGGCGGACAGCCCCAGCATTTT
CAWSPLRAGGGQPQHF
>TRBV11-2|-|-|TRBJ2-3
TGTGCCAGCAGACCAACAGGGGATACGCAGTATTTT
CASRPTGDTQYF
>TRBV7-6|TRBD2|-|TRBJ2-3
TGTGCCAGCAGCACTAGGGAGGGTACAACGCAGTATTTT
CASSTREGTTQYF
>TRBV15|-|-|TRBJ2-7
TGTGCCACCAGCTATCAGCGCACCTACGAGCAGTACTTC
CATSYQRTYEQYF
>TRBV7-9|-|few|TRBJ1-2
TGTGCCAGCAGCTCCCACATCCTAAACTATGGCTACACCTTC
CASSSHILNYGYTF
>TRBV25-1|-|-|TRBJ2-5
TGTGCCAGCAGCGAAGGGGCGGACCAAATCCGGAGGACCCAGTACTTC
CASSEGADQIRRTQYF
>TRBV5-1|-|-|TRBJ2-7
TGCGCCAGCAGCTTGGCCGTTTCGCCGACCACTTTAAGCTCCTACGAGCAGTACTTC
CASSLAVSPTTLSSYEQYF
>TRBV5-6|-|-|TRBJ2-3
TGTGCCAGCAGCTTGGCCCGGCAGGGCACAGATACGCAGTATTTT
CASSLARQGTDTQYF
>TRBV7-9|-|-|TRBJ2-5
TGTGCCAGCAGCTTACAGACCAGCAGGGAGACCCAGTACTTC
CASSLQTSRETQYF
>TRBV5-6|-|-|TRBJ1-1
TGTGCCAGCAGCTTGGGCCCCCTGAGTATGCCGAACACTGAAGCTTTCTTT
CASSLGPLSMPNTEAFF
>TRBV11-3|TRBD1|once|TRBJ2-1
TGTGCCAGCAGCTTAGTAGGGGACAGGGATGAGCAGTTCTTC
CASSLVGDRDEQFF
>TRBV19|-|-|TRBJ2-7
TGTGCCAGTAGTCCGACCTCCGGTTACGAGCAGTACTTC
CASSPTSGYEQYF
>TRBV27|TRBD1|-|TRBJ1-1
TGTGCCAGCAATCCCAGGGGGGGCGACACTGAAGCTTTCTTT
CASNPRGGDTEAFF
>TRBV10-3|TRBD2|-|TRBJ2-1
TGTGCCATCAGTGAGTTTGAGCGGGGGCCTCATGAGCAGTTCTTC
CAISEFERGPHEQFF
>TRBV4-3|TRBD1|-|TRBJ2-7
TGCGCCAGCAGCCTCGGGACAGGGAACTACGAGCAGTACTTC
CASSLGTGNYEQYF
>TRBV7-9|TRBD2|-|TRBJ2-3
TGTGCCGCCCAAGCGGGAGTCGGCACAGATACGCAGTATTTT
CAAQAGVGTDTQYF
>TRBV18|-|-|TRBJ2-2
TGTGCCAGCTCACCACCGTGCGCGAACACCGGGGAGCTGTTTTTT
CASSPPCANTGELFF
>TRBV7-2|TRBD2|-|TRBJ2-3
TGTGCCAGCAGCTGGGGCGGGGGGGCTGGCACAGATACGCAGTATTTT
CASSWGGGAGTDTQYF
>TRBV7-6|TRBD1|-|TRBJ2-3
TGTGCCAGCAGCTTAAAATACAGGGGGCAAAATACGCAGTATTTT
CASSLKYRGQNTQYF
>TRBV7-9|-|-|TRBJ1-2
TGTGCCAGCAGCTTCGACAGTCACTATGGCTACACCTTC
CASSFDSHYGYTF
>TRBV4-3|TRBD2|-|TRBJ2-1
TGCGCCAGCAGCCCAGCGGCTAGCGGGACCTACAATGAGCAGTTCTTC
CASSPAASGTYNEQFF